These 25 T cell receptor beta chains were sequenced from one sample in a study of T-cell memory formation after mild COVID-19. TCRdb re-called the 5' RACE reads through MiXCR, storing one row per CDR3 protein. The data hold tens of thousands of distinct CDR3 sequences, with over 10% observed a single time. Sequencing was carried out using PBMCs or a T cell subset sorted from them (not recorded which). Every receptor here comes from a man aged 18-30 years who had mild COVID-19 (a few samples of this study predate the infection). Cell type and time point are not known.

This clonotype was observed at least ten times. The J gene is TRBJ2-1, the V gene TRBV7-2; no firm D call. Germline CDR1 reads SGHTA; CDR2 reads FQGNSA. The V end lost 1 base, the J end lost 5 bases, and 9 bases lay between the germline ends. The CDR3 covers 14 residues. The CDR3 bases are TGTGCCAGCAGCTTAGTTGGCGAAGACAATGAGCAGTTCTTC. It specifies CASSLVGEDNEQFF.

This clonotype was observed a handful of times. This chain's CDR3 is CASSLYLTGNSGNTIYF. CDR3 DNA: TGCGCCAGCAGCTTATACCTGACAGGCAACTCTGGAAACACCATATATTTT. The genes are TRBV5-1 and TRBJ1-3; perhaps TRBD1 as D (6 bases). CDR3 length: 17 amino acids. V was trimmed by 2 bases and J by 0 bases, leaving 15 bases between them. The germline CDR1 and CDR2 sequences are SGHRS and YFSETQ. The variable domain in full, completed from reference TRBV5-1 and TRBJ1-3, reads KAGVTQTPRYLIKTRGQQVTLSCSPISGHRSVSWYQQTPGQGLQFLFEYFSETQRNKGNFPGRFSGRQFSNSRSEMNVSTLELGDSALYLCASSLYLTGNSGNTIYFGEGSWLTVV.

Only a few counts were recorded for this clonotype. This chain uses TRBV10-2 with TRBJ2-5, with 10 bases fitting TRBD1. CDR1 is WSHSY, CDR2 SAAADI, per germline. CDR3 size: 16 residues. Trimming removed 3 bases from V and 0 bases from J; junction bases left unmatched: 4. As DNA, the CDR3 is TGCGCCAGCAGTGAATCGGACAGGGGGTACCAAGAGACCCAGTACTTC. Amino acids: CASSESDRGYQETQYF.

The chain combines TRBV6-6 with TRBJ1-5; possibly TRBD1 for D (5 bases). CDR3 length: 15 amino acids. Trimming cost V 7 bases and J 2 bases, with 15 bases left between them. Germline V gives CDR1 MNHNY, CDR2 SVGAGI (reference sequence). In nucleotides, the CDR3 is TGTGCCAGCAACGGACGGGGCGGGGGCAATCAGCCCCAGCATTTT. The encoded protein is CASNGRGGGNQPQHF.

The CDR3 nucleotides read TGTGCCAGCAGTCCCGTTCTGGGCTCCTACGAGCAGTACTTC. Protein product: CASSPVLGSYEQYF. V and J are TRBV6-2 or TRBV6-3 and TRBJ2-7; D is ambiguous. This CDR3 spans 14 amino acids. Trimming removed 5 bases at V and 0 bases at J, with 11 bases between. The V gene's germline CDR1 is MNHEY and CDR2 SVGEGT.

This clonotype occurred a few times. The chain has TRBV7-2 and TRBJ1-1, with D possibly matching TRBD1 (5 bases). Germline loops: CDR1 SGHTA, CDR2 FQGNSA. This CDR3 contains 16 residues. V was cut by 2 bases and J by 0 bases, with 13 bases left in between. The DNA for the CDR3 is TGTGCCAGCAGCTTACGAGCGACAGTCATGAACACTGAAGCTTTCTTT. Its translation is CASSLRATVMNTEAFF.

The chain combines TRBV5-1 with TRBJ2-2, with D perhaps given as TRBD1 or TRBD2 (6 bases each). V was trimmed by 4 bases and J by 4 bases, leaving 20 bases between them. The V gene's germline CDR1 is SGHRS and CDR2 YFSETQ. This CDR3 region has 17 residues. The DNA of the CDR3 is TGCGCCAGCAGCCCCCTCGGAGGAGGGGGAGGCACCGGGGAGCTGTTTTTT. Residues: CASSPLGGGGGTGELFF.

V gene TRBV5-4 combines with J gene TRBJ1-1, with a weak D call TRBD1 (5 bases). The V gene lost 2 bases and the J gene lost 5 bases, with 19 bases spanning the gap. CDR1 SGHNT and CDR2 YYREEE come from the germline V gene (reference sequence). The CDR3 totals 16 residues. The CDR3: CASSLPARERITEAFF. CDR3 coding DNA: TGTGCCAGCAGCTTACCGGCCAGGGAAAGGATAACTGAAGCTTTCTTT. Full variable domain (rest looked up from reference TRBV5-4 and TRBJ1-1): ETGVTQSPTHLIKTRGQQVTLRCSSQSGHNTVSWYQQALGQGPQFIFQYYREEENGRGNFPPRFSGLQFPNYSSELNVNALELDDSALYLCASSLPARERITEAFFGQGTRLTVV.

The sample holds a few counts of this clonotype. This CDR3 is CSVESPRKGAQSVADTQYF. CDR3 coding DNA: TGCAGCGTTGAAAGCCCGAGGAAGGGGGCGCAATCGGTCGCAGATACGCAGTATTTT. This chain joins TRBV29-1 and TRBJ2-3, with 7 bases that match TRBD1. This CDR3 is built from 19 residues. V dropped 2 bases and J dropped 4; count of bases not matched to a gene: 21. Germline V lookup: CDR1 SQVTM, CDR2 ANQGSEA.

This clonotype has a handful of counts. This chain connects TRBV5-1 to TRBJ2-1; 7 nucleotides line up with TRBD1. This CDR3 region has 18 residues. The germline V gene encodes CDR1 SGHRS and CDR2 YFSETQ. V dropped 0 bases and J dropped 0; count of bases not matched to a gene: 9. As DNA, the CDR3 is TGCGCCAGCAGCTTGGCGTGGGACAGTCAGAGCTCCTACAATGAGCAGTTCTTC. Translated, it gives CASSLAWDSQSSYNEQFF.

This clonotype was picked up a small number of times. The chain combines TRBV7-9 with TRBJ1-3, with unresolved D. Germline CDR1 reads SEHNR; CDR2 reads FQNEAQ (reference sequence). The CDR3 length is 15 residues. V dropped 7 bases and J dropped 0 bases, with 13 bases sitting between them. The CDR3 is CASNAGLSSGNTIYF. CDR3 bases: TGTGCCAGCAACGCGGGGTTGAGCTCTGGAAACACCATATATTTT.

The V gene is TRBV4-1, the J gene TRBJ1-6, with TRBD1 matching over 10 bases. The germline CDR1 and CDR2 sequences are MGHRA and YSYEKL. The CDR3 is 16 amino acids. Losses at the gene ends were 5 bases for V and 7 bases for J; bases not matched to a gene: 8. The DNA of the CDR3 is TGCGCCAGCAGCGAGACCGGGACAGGGGAAAATTCACCCCTCCACTTT. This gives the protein CASSETGTGENSPLHF.

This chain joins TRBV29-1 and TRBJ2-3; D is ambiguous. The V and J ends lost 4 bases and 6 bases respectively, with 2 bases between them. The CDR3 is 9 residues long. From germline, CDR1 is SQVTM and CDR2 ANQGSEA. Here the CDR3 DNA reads TGCAGCGTTGGGGATACGCAGTATTTT. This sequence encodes CSVGDTQYF.

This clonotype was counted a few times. The CDR3 region is CATSDFDQGPEAFF. The DNA of the CDR3 is TGTGCCACCAGTGATTTCGACCAGGGCCCTGAAGCTTTCTTT. V and J are TRBV24-1 and TRBJ1-1; a weak D match, TRBD1 (5 bases). The CDR3 contains 14 residues. The germline gives CDR1 KGHDR, CDR2 SFDVKD. V was shortened by 1 base and J by 6 bases, with 11 bases between the two germline ends.

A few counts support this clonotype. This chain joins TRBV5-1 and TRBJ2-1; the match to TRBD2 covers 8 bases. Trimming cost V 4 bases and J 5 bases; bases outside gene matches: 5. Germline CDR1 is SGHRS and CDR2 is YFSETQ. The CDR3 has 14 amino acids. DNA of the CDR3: TGCGCCAGCAGCGGGGCGGGGGGAAACAATGAGCAGTTCTTC. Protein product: CASSGAGGNNEQFF. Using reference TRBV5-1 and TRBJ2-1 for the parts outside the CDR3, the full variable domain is KAGVTQTPRYLIKTRGQQVTLSCSPISGHRSVSWYQQTPGQGLQFLFEYFSETQRNKGNFPGRFSGRQFSNSRSEMNVSTLELGDSALYLCASSGAGGNNEQFFGPGTRLTVL.

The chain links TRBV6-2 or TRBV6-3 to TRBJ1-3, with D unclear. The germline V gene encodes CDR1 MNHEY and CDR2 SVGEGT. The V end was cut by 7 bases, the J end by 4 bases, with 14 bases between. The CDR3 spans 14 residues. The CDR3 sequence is CASTLGGSGNTIYF. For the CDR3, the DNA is TGTGCCAGCACCCTTGGAGGTTCGGGAAACACCATATATTTT.

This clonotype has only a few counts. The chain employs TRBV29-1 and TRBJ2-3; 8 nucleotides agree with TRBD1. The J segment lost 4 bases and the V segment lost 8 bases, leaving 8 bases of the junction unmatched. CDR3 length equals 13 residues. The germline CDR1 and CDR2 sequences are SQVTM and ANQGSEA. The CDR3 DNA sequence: TGCAGCCACGGGGCAGGGGGCGCAGATACGCAGTATTTT. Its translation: CSHGAGGADTQYF.

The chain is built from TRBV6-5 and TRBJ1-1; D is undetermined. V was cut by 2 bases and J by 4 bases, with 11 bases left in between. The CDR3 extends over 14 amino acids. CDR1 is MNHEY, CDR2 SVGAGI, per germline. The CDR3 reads CASSYQVRGTEAFF. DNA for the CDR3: TGTGCCAGCAGTTACCAGGTACGGGGCACTGAAGCTTTCTTT.

In DNA, the CDR3 is TGTGCCAGCAGTTACGAGGTTGGCTTGGACATTCAGTACTTC. This translates into CASSYEVGLDIQYF. The chain employs TRBV6-5 and TRBJ2-4; D is ambiguous. The V end was cut by 2 bases, the J end by 8 bases, with 13 bases between. This CDR3 contains 14 residues. Germline CDR1 is MNHEY and CDR2 is SVGAGI.

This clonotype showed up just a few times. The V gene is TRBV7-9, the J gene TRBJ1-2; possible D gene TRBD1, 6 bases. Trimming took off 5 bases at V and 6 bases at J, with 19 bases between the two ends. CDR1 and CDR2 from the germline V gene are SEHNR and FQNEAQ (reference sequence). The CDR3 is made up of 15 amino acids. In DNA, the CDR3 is TGTGCCAGCAGCAATTACACAGGGTGGGCGGATGGCTACACCTTC. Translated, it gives CASSNYTGWADGYTF.

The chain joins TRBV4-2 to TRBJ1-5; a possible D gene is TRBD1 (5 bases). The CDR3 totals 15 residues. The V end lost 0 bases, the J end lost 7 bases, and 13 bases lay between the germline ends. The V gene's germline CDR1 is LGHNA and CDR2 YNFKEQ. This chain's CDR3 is CASSQDTRVGQPQHF. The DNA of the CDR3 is TGTGCCAGCAGCCAAGATACCAGGGTGGGACAGCCCCAGCATTTT.

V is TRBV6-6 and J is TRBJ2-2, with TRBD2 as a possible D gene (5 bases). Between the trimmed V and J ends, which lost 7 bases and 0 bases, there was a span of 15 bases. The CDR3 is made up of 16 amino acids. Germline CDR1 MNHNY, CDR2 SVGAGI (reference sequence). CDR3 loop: CASTPTGNANTGELFF. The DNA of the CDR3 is TGTGCCAGCACTCCTACCGGGAATGCGAACACCGGGGAGCTGTTTTTT.

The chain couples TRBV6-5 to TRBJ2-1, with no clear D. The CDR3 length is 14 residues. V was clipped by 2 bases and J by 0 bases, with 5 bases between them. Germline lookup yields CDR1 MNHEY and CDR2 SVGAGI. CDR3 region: CASSYLSSYNEQFF. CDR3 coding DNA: TGTGCCAGCAGTTACCTGAGCTCCTACAATGAGCAGTTCTTC.

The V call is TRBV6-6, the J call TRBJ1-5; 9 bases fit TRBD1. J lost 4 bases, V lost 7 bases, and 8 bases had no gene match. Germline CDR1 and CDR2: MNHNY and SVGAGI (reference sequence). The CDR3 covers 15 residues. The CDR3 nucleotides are TGTGCCAGCACATCCGGGACAGGGATGAATCAGCCCCAGCATTTT. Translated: CASTSGTGMNQPQHF.

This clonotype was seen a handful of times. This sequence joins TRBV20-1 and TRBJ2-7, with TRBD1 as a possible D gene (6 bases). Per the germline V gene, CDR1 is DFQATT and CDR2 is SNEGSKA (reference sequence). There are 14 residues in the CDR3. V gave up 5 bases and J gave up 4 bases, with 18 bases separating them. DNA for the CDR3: TGCAGTGCTGGTAAGACCGGGACAACGTACGAGCAGTACGTC. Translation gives CSAGKTGTTYEQYV.